This T cell receptor beta chain was documented in a study of blood T cell repertoires in COVID-19. Participants' reported clinical history set cohort assignment. What the recovered Cohort 3 donors had was two negative PCRs, clearance, or symptom resolution. Repertoires were generated with immunoSEQ multiplex PCR, while TCRdb's copy carries only in-frame clones and drops some. The sample yields approximately 270,000 clones, approximately 83% seen once. The CDR3 loop spans 14 amino acids. In germline, CDR1 is LNHNV, CDR2 YYDKDF (reference sequence). V gave up 0 bases and J gave up 0 bases, with 6 bases separating them.

The chain recombines TRBV15 with TRBJ2-7, with D uncertain. Sequenced input: PBMCs or T cells enriched from blood (not recorded which). The receptor was isolated from a woman aged 45-60 years who had recovered from COVID-19. CDR3: CATSRDRISYEQYF. CDR3 DNA: TGTGCCACCAGCAGAGACAGGATCTCCTACGAGCAGTACTTC.